The 7 T cell receptor beta chains below were found in one sample sequenced in a study of graft-versus-host responses after intestinal transplantation. Their antigens are not known. The repertoire was sequenced with immunoSEQ multiplex PCR; TCRdb's copy has only in-frame clones and lacks some. The sample lists approximately 85,000 clones; about 91% were seen once. The material was unstimulated CD8+ T cells sorted from spleen or lymph node cells, obtained before transplant. Receptors were obtained from a human donor who was the organ donor for an intestinal transplant.

The chain employs TRBV23-1 and TRBJ2-4; D is unresolved. TRBV23-1 is an open reading frame, and its role is uncertain. The CDR3 consists of 16 residues. V lost 8 bases to trimming and J lost 8 bases, with 25 bases between them. CDR3: CASGKTRSPFRDIQYF. In DNA, the CDR3 is TGCGCCAGCGGAAAGACACGGTCCCCGTTTAGAGACATTCAGTACTTC.

The sample holds one count of this clone. V usage is TRBV6-4 and J usage is TRBJ1-2; the D is unclear. The CDR3 extends over 13 amino acids. V dropped 6 bases and J dropped 2 bases, with 10 bases sitting between them. CDR1 and CDR2 (germline): MRHNA, SNTAGT. As DNA, the CDR3 is TGTGCCAGCAGCTATGGGGAGAACTATGGCTACACCTTC. This sequence encodes CASSYGENYGYTF.

The J gene is TRBJ2-3, the V gene TRBV6-5; D unresolved. Germline CDR1 MNHEY, CDR2 SVGAGI. The length of the CDR3 is 13 residues. Trimming removed 6 bases at V and 0 bases at J, with 7 bases between. The CDR3 sequence: CASSSDSTDTQYF. In DNA form, the CDR3 reads TGTGCCAGCAGCTCCGACAGCACAGATACGCAGTATTTT.

CDR3 coding DNA: TGTGCCAGCAGCCCTACTAGCACAGATACGCAGTATTTT. It codes for CASSPTSTDTQYF. The chain joins TRBV11-3 to TRBJ2-3; D remains unclear. The CDR3 length is 13 residues. Looked up from germline, CDR1 is SGHNT and CDR2 is YENEEA. V dropped 5 bases and J dropped 0 bases, with 6 bases sitting between them.

The chain couples TRBV9 to TRBJ2-2; 10 bases are shared with TRBD2. J was trimmed by 4 bases and V by 4 bases; bases with no gene match: 16. Germline V CDR1 and CDR2: SGDLS, YYNGEE. This CDR3 region has 19 residues. The CDR3 DNA is TGTGCCAGCAGCCCCCGAAAAGCTAGCGGGGGTGAGAGCACCGGGGAGCTGTTTTTT. Its translation is CASSPRKASGGESTGELFF.

V is TRBV9 and J is TRBJ2-1, with D possibly called TRBD1 or TRBD2 (6 bases each). The germline gives CDR1 SGDLS, CDR2 YYNGEE. This CDR3 has 17 amino acids. The ends were cut back, 0 bases at V and 12 bases at J, with 25 bases in the middle. The CDR3 region is CASSVVIDEGDRERQFF. DNA for the CDR3: TGTGCCAGCAGCGTAGTTATCGATGAGGGGGATCGGGAGAGGCAGTTCTTC.

The genes are TRBV5-1 and TRBJ2-2; 7 nucleotides agree with TRBD1. Looked up from germline, CDR1 is SGHRS and CDR2 is YFSETQ. The CDR3 totals 15 residues. The trim removed 0 bases at V and 4 bases at J, leaving 3 bases unmatched. The CDR3 nucleotides are TGCGCCAGCAGCTTGGGAGGGGGCGTCACCGGGGAGCTGTTTTTT. It specifies CASSLGGGVTGELFF. Filled out from reference TRBV5-1 and TRBJ2-2, the complete variable domain reads KAGVTQTPRYLIKTRGQQVTLSCSPISGHRSVSWYQQTPGQGLQFLFEYFSETQRNKGNFPGRFSGRQFSNSRSEMNVSTLELGDSALYLCASSLGGGVTGELFFGEGSRLTVL.